This TCR beta chain was observed in a study of PD-1 and CTLA-4 blockade in melanoma. The method was immunoSEQ multiplex PCR; TCRdb's version includes in-frame clones alone and lacks a portion of them. The table has nearly 30,000 clones, 85% to 90% seen once. The TCR comes from a human donor with melanoma. Sequencing used CD8+ T cells from peripheral blood, obtained before anti-PD-1 treatment.

The CDR3 here is CATSTGGGYNEQFF. In DNA, the CDR3 is TGTGCCACCAGTACCGGGGGTGGCTACAATGAGCAGTTCTTC. V and J are TRBV24-1 and TRBJ2-1, with D tentatively TRBD2 (6 bases). This CDR3 is built from 14 residues. From germline, CDR1 is KGHDR and CDR2 SFDVKD. V lost 6 bases, J lost 3 bases, and 11 bases lay in between.